Listed below are T cell receptor beta chains from one sample, sequenced in a study of T-cell memory formation after mild COVID-19. TCRdb redid the calling of the 5' RACE reads with MiXCR, one entry per CDR3 protein. The sample has around 510,000 distinct CDR3 sequences; roughly 20% are singletons. The specimen sequenced was PBMCs or a T cell subset sorted from them (not recorded which). The receptors come from an adult woman who had mild COVID-19 (a few samples of this study predate the infection). Cell type and time point are not known. Each CDR3 is given with its conserved first and last residue. Rows may omit the clone size; those that give it use once, few, many or a size class.

CDR3aa: CASSSEQGVETQYF; v_gene: TRBV6-5; abundance: few
CDR3aa: CASSLGVEGAREGYTF; v_gene: TRBV5-6; abundance: once
CDR3aa: CASSLLTEYSNQPQHF; v_gene: TRBV5-6; abundance: few
CDR3aa: CASSAPWTGDYEQYF; v_gene: TRBV18; abundance: NA
CDR3aa: CASSLGPGLAFGSTDTQYF; v_gene: TRBV7-6; abundance: NA
CDR3aa: CASSQESSYEQYF; v_gene: TRBV7-2; abundance: NA
CDR3aa: CAIRPSGGAWNEQFF; v_gene: TRBV10-3; abundance: few
CDR3aa: CAWSVHLAGFYEQYF; v_gene: TRBV30; abundance: NA
CDR3aa: CASSLNPVAGDEQFF; v_gene: TRBV7-8; abundance: few
CDR3aa: CASSYVPQETQYF; v_gene: TRBV6-2/TRBV6-3; abundance: few
CDR3aa: CASSLGGLATSEQYF; v_gene: TRBV7-2; abundance: NA
CDR3aa: CASSLRGPYEQYF; v_gene: TRBV27; abundance: many
CDR3aa: CASSLVLGGRAQYF; v_gene: TRBV7-6; abundance: many
CDR3aa: CASSYGPGRHQETQYF; v_gene: TRBV12-3/TRBV12-4; abundance: few
CDR3aa: CASSLGGQGGEQYF; v_gene: TRBV5-1; abundance: NA
CDR3aa: CASSVEGRTEAFF; v_gene: TRBV9; abundance: many
CDR3aa: CASMDSIGRSDGYTF; v_gene: TRBV19; abundance: NA
CDR3aa: CASSSGAGGSVFF; v_gene: TRBV28; abundance: few
CDR3aa: CASSLVGGQGIIHEQYF; v_gene: TRBV7-6; abundance: NA
CDR3aa: CIETARPGSYEQYF; v_gene: TRBV27; abundance: NA
CDR3aa: CASSQNRLVGYTF; v_gene: TRBV14; abundance: few
CDR3aa: CASSMYRTSNQPQHF; v_gene: TRBV19; abundance: NA
CDR3aa: CASSLIGSGRALSYNEQFF; v_gene: TRBV7-9; abundance: few
CDR3aa: CAISPGPGLAHNEQFF; v_gene: TRBV10-3; abundance: NA
CDR3aa: CSASPAGRTEAFF; v_gene: TRBV20-1; abundance: NA
CDR3aa: CASSPWTSGIDEQYF; v_gene: TRBV11-3; abundance: few
CDR3aa: CSVAGVTGSPYEQYF; v_gene: TRBV29-1; abundance: few
CDR3aa: CASSPTSGSLNEQFF; v_gene: TRBV6-1; abundance: NA
CDR3aa: CASRVAGALTQETQYF; v_gene: TRBV19; abundance: NA
CDR3aa: CASRQGAGGPNLYF; v_gene: TRBV12-3/TRBV12-4; abundance: NA
CDR3aa: CASSPGLLNTGELFF; v_gene: TRBV6-6; abundance: NA
CDR3aa: CAWNRDRGSYGYTF; v_gene: TRBV30; abundance: NA
CDR3aa: CASSPTTSGRNNEQFF; v_gene: TRBV6-5; abundance: NA
CDR3aa: CASSSRQGGPYEQYF; v_gene: TRBV5-1; abundance: few
CDR3aa: CSARVREPNNNEQFF; v_gene: TRBV20-1; abundance: few
CDR3aa: CASRRGNTQYF; v_gene: TRBV11-3; abundance: NA
CDR3aa: CASSLVASGSGTYNEQFF; v_gene: TRBV7-6; abundance: few
CDR3aa: CATSEMVGQYNEQFF; v_gene: TRBV24-1; abundance: few
CDR3aa: CASSLVLAGGLDAYNEQFF; v_gene: TRBV7-9; abundance: few
CDR3aa: CASSRIQGARSEKLFF; v_gene: TRBV4-1; abundance: few
CDR3aa: CASSKGELRTEAFF; v_gene: TRBV3-1; abundance: NA
CDR3aa: CASSSLDEDEQFF; v_gene: TRBV5-6; abundance: NA
CDR3aa: CASSLIEGNTEAFF; v_gene: TRBV5-1; abundance: few
CDR3aa: CASSTPRDSAGGSGLSYGYTF; v_gene: TRBV13; abundance: NA
CDR3aa: CASSFEPGGPLGNTIYF; v_gene: TRBV5-6; abundance: few
CDR3aa: CASSDEVGLTYEQYF; v_gene: TRBV2; abundance: NA
CDR3aa: CASSRDQGGTYEQYF; v_gene: TRBV3-1; abundance: few
CDR3aa: CASSSGQGAPLF; v_gene: TRBV12-3/TRBV12-4; abundance: once
CDR3aa: CASSLTAQEYGYTF; v_gene: TRBV7-3; abundance: many
CDR3aa: CGGLGSYNEQFF; v_gene: TRBV20-1; abundance: few